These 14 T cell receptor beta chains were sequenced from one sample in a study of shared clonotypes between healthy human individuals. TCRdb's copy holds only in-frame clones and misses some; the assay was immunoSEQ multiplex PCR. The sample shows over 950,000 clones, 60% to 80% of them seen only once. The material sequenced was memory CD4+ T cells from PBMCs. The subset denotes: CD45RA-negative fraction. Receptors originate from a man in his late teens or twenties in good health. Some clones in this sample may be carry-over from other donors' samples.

The CDR3 loop is CASRAGTFRLFF. CDR3 DNA sequence: TGTGCCAGCAGGGCCGGGACGTTTAGGCTGTTTTTT. The chain joins TRBV2 to TRBJ2-2, with D possibly being TRBD1 or TRBD2 (5 bases each). This CDR3 contains 12 residues. Trimming took off 6 bases at V and 13 bases at J, with 15 bases between the two ends. The germline V gene encodes CDR1 SNHLY and CDR2 FYNNEI.

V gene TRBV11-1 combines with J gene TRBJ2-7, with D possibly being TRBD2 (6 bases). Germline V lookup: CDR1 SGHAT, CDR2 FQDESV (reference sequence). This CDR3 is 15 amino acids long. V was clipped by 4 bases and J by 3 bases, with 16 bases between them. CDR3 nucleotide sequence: TGTGCCAGCAGCTGGGGCCTCGCGGGATACTACGAGCAGTACTTC. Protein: CASSWGLAGYYEQYF.

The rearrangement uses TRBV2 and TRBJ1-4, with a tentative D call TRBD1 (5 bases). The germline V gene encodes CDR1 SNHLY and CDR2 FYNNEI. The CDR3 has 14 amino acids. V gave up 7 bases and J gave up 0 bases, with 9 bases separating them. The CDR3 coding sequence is TGTGCCAGCATCATGGGGGCAACTAATGAAAAACTGTTTTTT. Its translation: CASIMGATNEKLFF. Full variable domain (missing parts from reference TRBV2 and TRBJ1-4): EPEVTQTPSHQVTQMGQEVILRCVPISNHLYFYWYRQILGQKVEFLVSFYNNEISEKSEIFDDQFSVERPDGSNFTLKIRSTKLEDSAMYFCASIMGATNEKLFFGSGTQLSVL.

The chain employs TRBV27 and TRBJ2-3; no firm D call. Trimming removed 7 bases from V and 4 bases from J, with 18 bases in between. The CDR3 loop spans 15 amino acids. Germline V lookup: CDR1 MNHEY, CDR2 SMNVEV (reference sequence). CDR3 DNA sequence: TGTGCCAGCAACGGGTCTCCTTCCTCTCCAGATACGCAGTATTTT. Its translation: CASNGSPSSPDTQYF.

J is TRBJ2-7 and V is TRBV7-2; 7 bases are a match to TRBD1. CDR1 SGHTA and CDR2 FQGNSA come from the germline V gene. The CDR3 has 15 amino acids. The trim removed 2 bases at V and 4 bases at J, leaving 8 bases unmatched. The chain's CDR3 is CASSLTSTGTYEQYF. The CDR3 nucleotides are TGTGCCAGCAGCTTAACCTCGACAGGGACGTACGAGCAGTACTTC.

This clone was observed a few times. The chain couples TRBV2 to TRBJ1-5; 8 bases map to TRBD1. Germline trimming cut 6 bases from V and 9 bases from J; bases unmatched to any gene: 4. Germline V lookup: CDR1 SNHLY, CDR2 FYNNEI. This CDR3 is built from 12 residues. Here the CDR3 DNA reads TGTGCCAGCAGGGACAGGGACCCGCCCCAGCATTTT. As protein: CASRDRDPPQHF. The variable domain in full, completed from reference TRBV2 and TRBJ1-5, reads EPEVTQTPSHQVTQMGQEVILRCVPISNHLYFYWYRQILGQKVEFLVSFYNNEISEKSEIFDDQFSVERPDGSNFTLKIRSTKLEDSAMYFCASRDRDPPQHFGDGTRLSIL.

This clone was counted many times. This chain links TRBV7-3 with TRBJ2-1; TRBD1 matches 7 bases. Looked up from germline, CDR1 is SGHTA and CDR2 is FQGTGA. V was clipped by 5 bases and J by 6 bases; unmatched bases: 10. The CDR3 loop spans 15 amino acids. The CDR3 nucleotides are TGTGCCAGCAGCCCCCGCGTGGGACAGAGCAATGAGCAGTTCTTC. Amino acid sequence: CASSPRVGQSNEQFF.

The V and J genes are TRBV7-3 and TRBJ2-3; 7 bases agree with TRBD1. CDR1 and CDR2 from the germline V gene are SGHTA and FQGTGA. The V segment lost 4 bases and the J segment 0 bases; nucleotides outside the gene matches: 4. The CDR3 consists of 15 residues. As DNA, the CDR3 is TGTGCCAGCAGCTCGGGACAGACTAGCACAGATACGCAGTATTTT. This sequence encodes CASSSGQTSTDTQYF.

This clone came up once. The CDR3 loop is CASSRRSGQPTTDTQYF. CDR3 sequence (DNA): TGTGCCAGCAGCCGTAGGTCTGGACAGCCGACGACAGATACGCAGTATTTT. The J gene is TRBJ2-3, the V gene TRBV27, with D perhaps TRBD1 (6 bases). The V and J ends lost 6 bases and 3 bases respectively, with 22 bases between them. CDR3 size: 17 residues. Germline-derived CDR1 and CDR2 are MNHEY and SMNVEV (reference sequence).

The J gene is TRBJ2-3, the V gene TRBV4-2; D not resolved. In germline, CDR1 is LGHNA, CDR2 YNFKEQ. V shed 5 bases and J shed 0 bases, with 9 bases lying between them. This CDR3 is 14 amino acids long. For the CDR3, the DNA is TGTGCCAGCAGCGGTGCTGGTAGCACAGATACGCAGTATTTT. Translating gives CASSGAGSTDTQYF.

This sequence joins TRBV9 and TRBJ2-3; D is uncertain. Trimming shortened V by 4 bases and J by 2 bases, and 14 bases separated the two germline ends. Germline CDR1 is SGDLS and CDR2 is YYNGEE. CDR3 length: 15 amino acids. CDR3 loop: CASSPRSTLTDTQYF. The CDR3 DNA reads TGTGCCAGCAGCCCTAGATCGACTCTCACAGATACGCAGTATTTT.

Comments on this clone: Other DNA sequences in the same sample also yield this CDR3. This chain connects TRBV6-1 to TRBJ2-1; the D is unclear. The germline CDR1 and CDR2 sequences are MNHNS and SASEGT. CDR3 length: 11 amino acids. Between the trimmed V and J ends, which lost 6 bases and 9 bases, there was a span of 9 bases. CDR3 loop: CASRADSEQFF. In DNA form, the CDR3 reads TGTGCCAGCAGAGCCGATAGTGAGCAGTTCTTC.

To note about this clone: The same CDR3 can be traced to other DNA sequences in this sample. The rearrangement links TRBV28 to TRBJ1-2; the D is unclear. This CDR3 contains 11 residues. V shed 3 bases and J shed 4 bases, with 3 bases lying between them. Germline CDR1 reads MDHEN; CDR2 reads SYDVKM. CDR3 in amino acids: CASSFLYGYTF. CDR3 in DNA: TGTGCCAGCAGTTTTCTCTATGGCTACACCTTC.

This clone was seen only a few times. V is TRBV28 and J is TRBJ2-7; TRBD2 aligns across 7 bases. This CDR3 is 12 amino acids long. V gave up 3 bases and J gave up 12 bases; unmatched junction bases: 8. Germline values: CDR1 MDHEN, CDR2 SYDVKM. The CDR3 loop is CASSFTGLGRYF. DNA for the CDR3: TGTGCCAGCAGTTTCACCGGACTAGGGCGGTACTTC.